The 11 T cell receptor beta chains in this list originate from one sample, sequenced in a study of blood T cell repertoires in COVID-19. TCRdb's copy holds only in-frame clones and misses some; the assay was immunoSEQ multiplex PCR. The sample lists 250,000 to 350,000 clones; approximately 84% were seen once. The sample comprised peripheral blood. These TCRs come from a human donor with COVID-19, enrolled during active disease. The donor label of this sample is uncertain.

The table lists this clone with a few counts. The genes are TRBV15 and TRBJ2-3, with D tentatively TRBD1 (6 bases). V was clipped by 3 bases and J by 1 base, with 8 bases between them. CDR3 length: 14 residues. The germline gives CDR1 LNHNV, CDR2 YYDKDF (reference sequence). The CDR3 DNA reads TGTGCCACCAGCAGGGACAGCCGCACAGATACGCAGTATTTT. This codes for CATSRDSRTDTQYF. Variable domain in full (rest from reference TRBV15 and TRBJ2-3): DAMVIQNPRYQVTQFGKPVTLSCSQTLNHNVMYWYQQKSSQAPKLLFHYYDKDFNNEADTPDNFQSRRPNTSFCFLDIRSPGLGDTAMYLCATSRDSRTDTQYFGPGTRLTVL.

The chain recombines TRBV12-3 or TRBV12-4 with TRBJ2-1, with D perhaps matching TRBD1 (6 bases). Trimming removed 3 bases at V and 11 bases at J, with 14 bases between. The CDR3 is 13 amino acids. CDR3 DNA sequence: TGTGCCAGCAGTTTGGCGGATGGGACAAAGCAGTTCTTC. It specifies CASSLADGTKQFF.

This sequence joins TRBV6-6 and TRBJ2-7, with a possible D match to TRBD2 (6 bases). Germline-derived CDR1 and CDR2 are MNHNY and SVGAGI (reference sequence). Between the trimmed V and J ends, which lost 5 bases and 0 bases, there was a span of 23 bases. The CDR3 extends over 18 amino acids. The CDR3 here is CASSPRSSGRGYSYEQYF. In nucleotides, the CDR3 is TGTGCCAGCAGTCCCCGATCGAGTGGGCGGGGCTACTCCTACGAGCAGTACTTC.

CDR3: CASSYAVGGEDTQYF. DNA for the CDR3: TGTGCCAGCAGCTACGCTGTGGGAGGGGAAGATACGCAGTATTTT. The rearrangement uses TRBV7-8 and TRBJ2-3, with 7 bases identical to TRBD2. The CDR3 loop spans 15 amino acids. Germline CDR1 reads SGHVS; CDR2 reads FQNEAQ. V was clipped by 4 bases and J by 5 bases; unmatched bases: 9.

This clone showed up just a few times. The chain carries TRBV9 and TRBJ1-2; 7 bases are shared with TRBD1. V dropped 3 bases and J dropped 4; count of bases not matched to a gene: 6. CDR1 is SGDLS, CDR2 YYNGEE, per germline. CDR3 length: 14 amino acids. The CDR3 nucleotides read TGTGCCAGCAGCGCCAGGGGGATTGCCTATGGCTACACCTTC. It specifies CASSARGIAYGYTF.

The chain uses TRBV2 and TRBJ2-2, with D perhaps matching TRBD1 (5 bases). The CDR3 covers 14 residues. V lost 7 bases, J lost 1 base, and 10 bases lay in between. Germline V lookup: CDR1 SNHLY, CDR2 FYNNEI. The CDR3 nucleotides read TGTGCCAGCAAGGCCGACAGGAACACCGGGGAGCTGTTTTTT. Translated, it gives CASKADRNTGELFF.

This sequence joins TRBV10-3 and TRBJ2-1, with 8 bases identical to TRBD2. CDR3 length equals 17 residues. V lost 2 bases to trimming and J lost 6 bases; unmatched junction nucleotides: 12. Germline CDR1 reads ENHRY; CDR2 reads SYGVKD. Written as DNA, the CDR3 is TGTGCCATCAGTGAGACTGAAAGGGGACTAGGGGCCAATGAGCAGTTCTTC. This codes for CAISETERGLGANEQFF.

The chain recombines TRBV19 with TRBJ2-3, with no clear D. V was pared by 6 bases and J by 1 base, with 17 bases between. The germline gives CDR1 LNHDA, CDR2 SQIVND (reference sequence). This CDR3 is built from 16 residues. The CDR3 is CASSPVTQARTDTQYF. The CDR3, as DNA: TGTGCCAGTAGCCCGGTCACGCAGGCCCGCACAGATACGCAGTATTTT.

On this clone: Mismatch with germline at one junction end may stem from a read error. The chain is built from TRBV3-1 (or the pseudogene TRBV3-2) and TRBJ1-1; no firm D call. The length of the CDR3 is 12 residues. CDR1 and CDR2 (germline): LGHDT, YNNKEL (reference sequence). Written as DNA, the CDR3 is TGTGCCAGCAGCCAAGCCCGGACTACGGCCGAGTTT. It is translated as CASSQARTTAEF.

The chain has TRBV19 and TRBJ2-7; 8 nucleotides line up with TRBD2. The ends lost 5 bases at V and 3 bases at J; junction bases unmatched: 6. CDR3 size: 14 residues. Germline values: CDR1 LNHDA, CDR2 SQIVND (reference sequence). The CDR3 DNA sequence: TGTGCCAGTAGTTCCGGGACTAGAGGCTACGAGCAGTACTTC. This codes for CASSSGTRGYEQYF.

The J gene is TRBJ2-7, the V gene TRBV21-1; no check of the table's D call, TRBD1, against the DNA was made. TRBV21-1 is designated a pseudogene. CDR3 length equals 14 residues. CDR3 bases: TGTGCCAGCAGCAAAGTAGATCCAGGCCACGAGCAGTACTTC. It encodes CASSKVDPGHEQYF.